This record concerns one TCR beta chain sequence. Its cognate antigen has yet to be identified. Within one base of it there is no much larger clone, and no base qualities were kept. Whole blood was collected in K2EDTA tubes by collaborating institutions according to the institutions' own protocols. Collaborator samples were shipped for TCRbeta analysis as frozen whole blood, isolated PBMCs, or DNA extracted from either sample type. Trimming accounts for 5 bases at V and 8 bases at J, while the number of junction bases matched to no gene is 3. The cysteine opens and the phenylalanine closes a CDR3 of 12 amino acids. The sequence is cut down to CDR3 DNA, 36 bases in frame from base 1. This sample was included in a study of blood T cell repertoires in COVID-19 (dated by TCRdb to the early 2020s). Broadly, across the study: Collaborator samples came from the United States, Italy and Spain and covered acute and convalescent phases of COVID-19. The prospective study material was composed of cDNA or gDNA derived from T cells, B-cell-depleted T cells, or PBMCs. The dataset comprised deeply sampled blood TCRbeta repertoires from subjects exposed to, actively infected with, or recovered from COVID-19. A freely available public database, intended as a resource for researchers studying the immune response to SARS-CoV-2, is where the repertoires were released. Samples came from the ongoing ImmuneRACE study (first 160 participants) plus 1,254 subjects from 6 global collaborators. The sample metadata nearly always contained a de-identified subject ID, COVID-19 status, age in years and sex. Where available, HLA class I and class II types were obtained from metadata supplied by the sample provider rather than from assay-based typing. Here is what the overall study found, with its caveats: Clinical and demographic metadata were provided uncurated, with the amount varying by source and participant.

TCRbeta CDR3 regions were amplified from genomic DNA by means of the immunoSEQ Assay, a bias-controlled multiplex PCR. The study's own analysis went as follows. The number of nucleated cells in each sample was estimated by amplification of reference gene primers within the assay. To quantify the absolute abundance of each unique TCRbeta CDR3 rearrangement, sequence reads were collapsed and filtered. For each sample, productive Simpson clonality was calculated by taking the square root of Simpson's diversity index across productive rearrangements. TCRdb's version of the immuneACCESS table is confined to in-frame rearrangements and falls short of the full clone set. An unresolved V gene accounts for under half of the shortfall where checked; the remainder is of unknown origin. Clone size and the V and J calls come from that table; the DNA yielded D and trimming. The sample table holds 180,000 or so clones, of which about nine tenths were seen once. The ten largest account for roughly 6.7% of the sample.

The sequence derives from a man between 35 and 55 years old with acute or convalescent COVID-19. This chain joins TRBV12-3 or TRBV12-4 to TRBJ1-1, with 9 bases in between that match TRBD1. The sequencing sample was made of peripheral blood. The nucleotides read TGTGCCAGCAGTGCCGACAGGGGGGAAGCTTTCTTT. It specifies CASSADRGEAFF.